Sequencing of this T cell receptor (beta chain) was carried out in a study of T cell repertoires in cytomegalovirus infection. About the research overall: Carrying CMV and the relevant HLA type showed in public TCR beta signatures. Study results and caveats: CMV carriers having the relevant HLA were flagged by cumulative public TCR beta family frequency. In two of eight donors, the top clonotype was HLA-C-restricted CMV-specific.

TCRdb re-analysed the reads in MiXCR, keeping a single row per CDR3 protein. There are about 740,000 distinct CDR3 sequences in the sample; roughly 36% occur only once, and around 2.8% lies in the top ten. Comments on this clonotype: Its antigen remains unidentified. The conserved final phenylalanine or tryptophan is absent from the CDR3, which likely points to a read error.

V gave up 10 bases and J gave up 4 bases, with 16 bases separating them. CDR3 size: 13 residues. Germline-derived CDR1 and CDR2 are LNHDA and SQIVND (reference sequence). This sequence joins TRBV19 and TRBJ1-2, with D possibly being TRBD1 (6 bases). The clonotype originates from a human donor in good health (CMV status not recorded). Some clones in this sample may be carry-over from other donors' samples. Sequenced material: PBMCs. For the CDR3, the DNA is TGTGCCACCACCTCCGGGACAAGCTATGGCTACACCTTA. This translates into CATTSGTSYGYTL.